The 7 T cell receptor beta chains in this list originate from one sample, sequenced in a study of T-cell memory formation after mild COVID-19. A single record per CDR3 protein comes from TCRdb applying MiXCR to the 5' RACE reads. In the table there are hundreds of thousands of distinct CDR3 sequences, about a sixth of which are singletons. Sequences were obtained from PBMCs or a T cell subset sorted from them (not recorded which). The receptors were gathered from a young man who had mild COVID-19 (a few samples of this study predate the infection). Cell type and time point are not known.

The chain employs TRBV20-1 and TRBJ2-1, with 9 bases matching TRBD2. CDR1 and CDR2 (germline): DFQATT, SNEGSKA (reference sequence). The CDR3 loop spans 18 amino acids. The junction had 15 bases not matched to a gene; V was cut back by 6 bases and J by 0 bases. CDR3 in amino acids: CSASGPSGDLSSYNEQFF. Written as DNA, the CDR3 is TGCAGTGCCAGTGGGCCTAGCGGGGATCTGAGCTCCTACAATGAGCAGTTCTTC.

The chain combines TRBV10-1 with TRBJ2-1; either TRBD1 or TRBD2 may fit D (5 bases each). The CDR3 has 16 residues. The germline V gene has CDR1 WNHNN and CDR2 SYGVQD (reference sequence). Trimming cost V 0 bases and J 9 bases, with 18 bases left between them. The CDR3 sequence is CASSESLGEGFSEQFF. The CDR3 DNA sequence: TGCGCCAGCAGTGAGTCCTTGGGGGAAGGTTTTAGTGAGCAGTTCTTC.

This clonotype has a count of ten or more. V usage is TRBV12-3 or TRBV12-4 and J usage is TRBJ1-1, with D unresolved. V was trimmed by 5 bases and J by 1 base, leaving 17 bases between them. The length of the CDR3 is 16 residues. CDR3 DNA sequence: TGTGCCAGCAGTCCCGGCCGGTGGCACCCGAACACTGAAGCTTTCTTT. It translates to CASSPGRWHPNTEAFF.

This clonotype came up a few times. This chain joins TRBV5-5 and TRBJ1-1, with D perhaps matching TRBD1 (6 bases). The V end was cut by 1 base, the J end by 5 bases, with 18 bases between. This CDR3 region has 16 residues. From germline, CDR1 is SGHKS and CDR2 YYEKEE (reference sequence). Here the CDR3 reads CASSLKTGGERTEAFF. The CDR3 coding sequence is TGTGCCAGCAGCTTGAAGACAGGAGGAGAACGGACTGAAGCTTTCTTT.

V is TRBV11-2 and J is TRBJ2-3; D may be TRBD1 (6 bases). Germline loops: CDR1 SGHAT, CDR2 FQNNGV. Between the trimmed V and J ends, which lost 5 bases and 0 bases, there was a span of 9 bases. The CDR3 contains 14 residues. The CDR3 here is CASSPGQSTDTQYF. CDR3 bases: TGTGCCAGCAGCCCAGGACAGAGCACAGATACGCAGTATTTT. The full variable domain, in which reference TRBV11-2 and TRBJ2-3 provide the parts outside the CDR3, is EAGVAQSPRYKIIEKRQSVAFWCNPISGHATLYWYQQILGQGPKLLIQFQNNGVVDDSQLPKDRFSAERLKGVDSTLKIQPAKLEDSAVYLCASSPGQSTDTQYFGPGTRLTVL.

This clonotype was found a few times. The J gene is TRBJ1-2, the V gene TRBV19; D is uncertain. The CDR3 contains 12 residues. Germline V gene sequence: CDR1 LNHDA, CDR2 SQIVND (reference sequence). V lost 9 bases and J 5 bases, leaving 13 bases between the germline ends. CDR3 protein: CASGRTIYGYTF. As DNA, the CDR3 is TGTGCCAGCGGGCGGACTATTTATGGCTACACCTTC.

This chain links TRBV5-1 with TRBJ2-1, with TRBD1 identical over 7 bases. The V gene's germline CDR1 is SGHRS and CDR2 YFSETQ. The CDR3 is 15 residues long. Losses at the gene ends were 0 bases for V and 8 bases for J; bases not matched to a gene: 8. The CDR3 sequence is CASSLARGIVDEQFF. The CDR3 coding sequence is TGCGCCAGCAGCTTGGCCAGGGGGATAGTCGATGAGCAGTTCTTC.